The next 3 T cell receptor beta chains were all read from a single sample in a study of T cells in Graves' hyperthyroidism and ophthalmopathy. It was RNA transcripts that yielded the amplified TCR beta CDR3 regions. Carried out on the TCR CDR3, a first-round RT-PCR used the HTBI primer set. TCRdb analysed the multiplex PCR reads with MiXCR anew, one entry per CDR3 protein. Of some 570,000 distinct CDR3 sequences detected, 17% appear once; the ten largest clones hold approximately 16%. Sequenced sample: blood. The receptor set was obtained from a woman aged 18-29 years with Graves' ophthalmopathy.

This clonotype was recorded at least ten times. This chain links TRBV27 with TRBJ2-1, with D possibly being TRBD1 (6 bases). The CDR3 runs to 17 residues. V shed 4 bases and J shed 4 bases, with 20 bases lying between them. The germline V gene encodes CDR1 MNHEY and CDR2 SMNVEV (reference sequence). The CDR3 spells CASSYYLRDTMYNEQFF. CDR3 bases: TGTGCCAGCAGTTATTACCTTCGGGACACCATGTACAATGAGCAGTTCTTC.

In this sample, this clonotype turned up many times. This sequence joins TRBV28 and TRBJ2-5, with a weak D call TRBD2 (6 bases). V dropped 6 bases and J dropped 5 bases, with 19 bases sitting between them. CDR3 length: 15 residues. Germline V lookup: CDR1 MDHEN, CDR2 SYDVKM. CDR3 sequence: CASSDRGSPGETQYF. In DNA form, the CDR3 reads TGTGCCAGCAGCGATCGGGGGTCTCCAGGGGAGACCCAGTACTTC.

The table lists this clonotype with many counts. V usage is TRBV19 and J usage is TRBJ2-1; D remains unclear. The CDR3 sequence is 13 residues long. CDR1 and CDR2 from the germline V gene are LNHDA and SQIVND (reference sequence). V was trimmed by 3 bases and J by 3 bases, leaving 6 bases between them. CDR3 in amino acids: CASSIHGYNEQFF. The CDR3 bases are TGTGCCAGTAGTATTCACGGCTACAATGAGCAGTTCTTC.